The sequence of this TCR beta chain was determined in a study of blood T cell repertoires in COVID-19. Study overall: Material from acute and convalescent COVID-19 was sourced from the United States, Italy and Spain.

Exposed enrollees had met someone with a PCR-confirmed or clinician-diagnosed COVID-19 case at some point within the 2 weeks before study entry. The protocol was immunoSEQ multiplex PCR, while the TCRdb copy is restricted to in-frame clones and leaves out a portion. The data contain under 250,000 clones, around four fifths of them singletons. The sequenced material came from PBMCs or T cells enriched from blood (not recorded which). The clonotype originates from a woman between 45 and 65 years old who had been exposed to COVID-19.

The CDR3 nucleotides are TGTGCCAGTACCCAGACAGGTATCAACACTGAAGCTTTCTTT. Protein: CASTQTGINTEAFF. The gene calls are TRBV19 and TRBJ1-1, with a weak D call TRBD1 (6 bases). The germline V gene encodes CDR1 LNHDA and CDR2 SQIVND (reference sequence). This CDR3 has 14 amino acids. With 7 bases removed from V and 2 bases from J, the gap between germline ends came to 14 bases. Full variable domain (missing parts from reference TRBV19 and TRBJ1-1): DGGITQSPKYLFRKEGQNVTLSCEQNLNHDAMYWYRQDPGQGLRLIYYSQIVNDFQKGDIAEGYSVSREKKESFPLTVTSAQKNPTAFYLCASTQTGINTEAFFGQGTRLTVV.